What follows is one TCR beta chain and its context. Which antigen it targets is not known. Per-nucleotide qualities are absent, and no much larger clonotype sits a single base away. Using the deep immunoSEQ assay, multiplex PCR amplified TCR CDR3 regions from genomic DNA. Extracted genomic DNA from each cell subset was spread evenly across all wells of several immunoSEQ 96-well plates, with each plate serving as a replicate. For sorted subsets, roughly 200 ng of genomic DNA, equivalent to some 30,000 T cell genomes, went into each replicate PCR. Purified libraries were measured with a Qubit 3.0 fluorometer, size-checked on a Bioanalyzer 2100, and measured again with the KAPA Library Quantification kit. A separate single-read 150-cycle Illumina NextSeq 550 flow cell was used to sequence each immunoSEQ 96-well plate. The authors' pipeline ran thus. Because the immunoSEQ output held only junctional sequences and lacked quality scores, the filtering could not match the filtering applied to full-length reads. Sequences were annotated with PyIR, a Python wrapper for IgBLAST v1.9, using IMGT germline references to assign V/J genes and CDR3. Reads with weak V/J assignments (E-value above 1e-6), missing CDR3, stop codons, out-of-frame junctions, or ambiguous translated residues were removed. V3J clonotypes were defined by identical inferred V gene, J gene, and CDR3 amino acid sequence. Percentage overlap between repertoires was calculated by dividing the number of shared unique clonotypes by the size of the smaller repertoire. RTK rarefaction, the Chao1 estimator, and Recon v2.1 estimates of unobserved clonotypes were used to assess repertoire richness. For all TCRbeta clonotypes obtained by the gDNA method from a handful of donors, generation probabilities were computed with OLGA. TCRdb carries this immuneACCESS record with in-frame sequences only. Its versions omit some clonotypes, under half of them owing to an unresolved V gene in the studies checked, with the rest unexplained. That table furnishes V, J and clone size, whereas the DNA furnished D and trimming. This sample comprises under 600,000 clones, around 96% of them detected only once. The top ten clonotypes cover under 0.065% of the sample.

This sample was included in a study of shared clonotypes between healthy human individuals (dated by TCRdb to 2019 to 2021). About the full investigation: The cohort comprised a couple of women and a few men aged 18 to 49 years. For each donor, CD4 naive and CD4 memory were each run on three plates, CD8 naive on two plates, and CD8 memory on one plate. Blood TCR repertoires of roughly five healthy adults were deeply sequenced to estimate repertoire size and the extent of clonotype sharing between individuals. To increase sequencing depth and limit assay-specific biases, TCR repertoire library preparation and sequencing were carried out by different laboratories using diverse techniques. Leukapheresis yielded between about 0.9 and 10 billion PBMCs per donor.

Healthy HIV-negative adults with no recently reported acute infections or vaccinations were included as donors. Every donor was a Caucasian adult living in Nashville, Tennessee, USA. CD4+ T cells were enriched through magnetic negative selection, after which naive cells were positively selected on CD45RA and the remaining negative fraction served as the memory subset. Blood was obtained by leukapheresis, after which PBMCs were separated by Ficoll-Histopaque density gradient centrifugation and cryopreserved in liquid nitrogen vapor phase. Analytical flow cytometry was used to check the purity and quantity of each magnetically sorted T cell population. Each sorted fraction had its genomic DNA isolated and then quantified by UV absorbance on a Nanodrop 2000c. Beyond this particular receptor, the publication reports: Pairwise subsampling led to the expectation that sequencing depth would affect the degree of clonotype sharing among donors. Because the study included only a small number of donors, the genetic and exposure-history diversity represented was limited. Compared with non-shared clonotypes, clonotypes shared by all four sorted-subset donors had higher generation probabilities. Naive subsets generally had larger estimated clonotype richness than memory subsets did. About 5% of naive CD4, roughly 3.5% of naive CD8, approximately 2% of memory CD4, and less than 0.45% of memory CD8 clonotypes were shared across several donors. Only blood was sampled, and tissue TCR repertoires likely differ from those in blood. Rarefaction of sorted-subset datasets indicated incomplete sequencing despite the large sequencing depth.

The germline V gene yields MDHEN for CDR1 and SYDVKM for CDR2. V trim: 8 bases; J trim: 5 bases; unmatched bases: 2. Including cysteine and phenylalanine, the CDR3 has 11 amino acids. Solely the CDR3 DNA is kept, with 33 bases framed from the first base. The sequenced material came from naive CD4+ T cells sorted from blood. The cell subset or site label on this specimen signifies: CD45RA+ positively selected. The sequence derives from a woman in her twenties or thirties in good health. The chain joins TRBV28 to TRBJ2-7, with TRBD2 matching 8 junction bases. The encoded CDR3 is CASRGGHEQYF. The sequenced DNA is TGTGCCAGCCGGGGGGGGCACGAGCAGTACTTC.